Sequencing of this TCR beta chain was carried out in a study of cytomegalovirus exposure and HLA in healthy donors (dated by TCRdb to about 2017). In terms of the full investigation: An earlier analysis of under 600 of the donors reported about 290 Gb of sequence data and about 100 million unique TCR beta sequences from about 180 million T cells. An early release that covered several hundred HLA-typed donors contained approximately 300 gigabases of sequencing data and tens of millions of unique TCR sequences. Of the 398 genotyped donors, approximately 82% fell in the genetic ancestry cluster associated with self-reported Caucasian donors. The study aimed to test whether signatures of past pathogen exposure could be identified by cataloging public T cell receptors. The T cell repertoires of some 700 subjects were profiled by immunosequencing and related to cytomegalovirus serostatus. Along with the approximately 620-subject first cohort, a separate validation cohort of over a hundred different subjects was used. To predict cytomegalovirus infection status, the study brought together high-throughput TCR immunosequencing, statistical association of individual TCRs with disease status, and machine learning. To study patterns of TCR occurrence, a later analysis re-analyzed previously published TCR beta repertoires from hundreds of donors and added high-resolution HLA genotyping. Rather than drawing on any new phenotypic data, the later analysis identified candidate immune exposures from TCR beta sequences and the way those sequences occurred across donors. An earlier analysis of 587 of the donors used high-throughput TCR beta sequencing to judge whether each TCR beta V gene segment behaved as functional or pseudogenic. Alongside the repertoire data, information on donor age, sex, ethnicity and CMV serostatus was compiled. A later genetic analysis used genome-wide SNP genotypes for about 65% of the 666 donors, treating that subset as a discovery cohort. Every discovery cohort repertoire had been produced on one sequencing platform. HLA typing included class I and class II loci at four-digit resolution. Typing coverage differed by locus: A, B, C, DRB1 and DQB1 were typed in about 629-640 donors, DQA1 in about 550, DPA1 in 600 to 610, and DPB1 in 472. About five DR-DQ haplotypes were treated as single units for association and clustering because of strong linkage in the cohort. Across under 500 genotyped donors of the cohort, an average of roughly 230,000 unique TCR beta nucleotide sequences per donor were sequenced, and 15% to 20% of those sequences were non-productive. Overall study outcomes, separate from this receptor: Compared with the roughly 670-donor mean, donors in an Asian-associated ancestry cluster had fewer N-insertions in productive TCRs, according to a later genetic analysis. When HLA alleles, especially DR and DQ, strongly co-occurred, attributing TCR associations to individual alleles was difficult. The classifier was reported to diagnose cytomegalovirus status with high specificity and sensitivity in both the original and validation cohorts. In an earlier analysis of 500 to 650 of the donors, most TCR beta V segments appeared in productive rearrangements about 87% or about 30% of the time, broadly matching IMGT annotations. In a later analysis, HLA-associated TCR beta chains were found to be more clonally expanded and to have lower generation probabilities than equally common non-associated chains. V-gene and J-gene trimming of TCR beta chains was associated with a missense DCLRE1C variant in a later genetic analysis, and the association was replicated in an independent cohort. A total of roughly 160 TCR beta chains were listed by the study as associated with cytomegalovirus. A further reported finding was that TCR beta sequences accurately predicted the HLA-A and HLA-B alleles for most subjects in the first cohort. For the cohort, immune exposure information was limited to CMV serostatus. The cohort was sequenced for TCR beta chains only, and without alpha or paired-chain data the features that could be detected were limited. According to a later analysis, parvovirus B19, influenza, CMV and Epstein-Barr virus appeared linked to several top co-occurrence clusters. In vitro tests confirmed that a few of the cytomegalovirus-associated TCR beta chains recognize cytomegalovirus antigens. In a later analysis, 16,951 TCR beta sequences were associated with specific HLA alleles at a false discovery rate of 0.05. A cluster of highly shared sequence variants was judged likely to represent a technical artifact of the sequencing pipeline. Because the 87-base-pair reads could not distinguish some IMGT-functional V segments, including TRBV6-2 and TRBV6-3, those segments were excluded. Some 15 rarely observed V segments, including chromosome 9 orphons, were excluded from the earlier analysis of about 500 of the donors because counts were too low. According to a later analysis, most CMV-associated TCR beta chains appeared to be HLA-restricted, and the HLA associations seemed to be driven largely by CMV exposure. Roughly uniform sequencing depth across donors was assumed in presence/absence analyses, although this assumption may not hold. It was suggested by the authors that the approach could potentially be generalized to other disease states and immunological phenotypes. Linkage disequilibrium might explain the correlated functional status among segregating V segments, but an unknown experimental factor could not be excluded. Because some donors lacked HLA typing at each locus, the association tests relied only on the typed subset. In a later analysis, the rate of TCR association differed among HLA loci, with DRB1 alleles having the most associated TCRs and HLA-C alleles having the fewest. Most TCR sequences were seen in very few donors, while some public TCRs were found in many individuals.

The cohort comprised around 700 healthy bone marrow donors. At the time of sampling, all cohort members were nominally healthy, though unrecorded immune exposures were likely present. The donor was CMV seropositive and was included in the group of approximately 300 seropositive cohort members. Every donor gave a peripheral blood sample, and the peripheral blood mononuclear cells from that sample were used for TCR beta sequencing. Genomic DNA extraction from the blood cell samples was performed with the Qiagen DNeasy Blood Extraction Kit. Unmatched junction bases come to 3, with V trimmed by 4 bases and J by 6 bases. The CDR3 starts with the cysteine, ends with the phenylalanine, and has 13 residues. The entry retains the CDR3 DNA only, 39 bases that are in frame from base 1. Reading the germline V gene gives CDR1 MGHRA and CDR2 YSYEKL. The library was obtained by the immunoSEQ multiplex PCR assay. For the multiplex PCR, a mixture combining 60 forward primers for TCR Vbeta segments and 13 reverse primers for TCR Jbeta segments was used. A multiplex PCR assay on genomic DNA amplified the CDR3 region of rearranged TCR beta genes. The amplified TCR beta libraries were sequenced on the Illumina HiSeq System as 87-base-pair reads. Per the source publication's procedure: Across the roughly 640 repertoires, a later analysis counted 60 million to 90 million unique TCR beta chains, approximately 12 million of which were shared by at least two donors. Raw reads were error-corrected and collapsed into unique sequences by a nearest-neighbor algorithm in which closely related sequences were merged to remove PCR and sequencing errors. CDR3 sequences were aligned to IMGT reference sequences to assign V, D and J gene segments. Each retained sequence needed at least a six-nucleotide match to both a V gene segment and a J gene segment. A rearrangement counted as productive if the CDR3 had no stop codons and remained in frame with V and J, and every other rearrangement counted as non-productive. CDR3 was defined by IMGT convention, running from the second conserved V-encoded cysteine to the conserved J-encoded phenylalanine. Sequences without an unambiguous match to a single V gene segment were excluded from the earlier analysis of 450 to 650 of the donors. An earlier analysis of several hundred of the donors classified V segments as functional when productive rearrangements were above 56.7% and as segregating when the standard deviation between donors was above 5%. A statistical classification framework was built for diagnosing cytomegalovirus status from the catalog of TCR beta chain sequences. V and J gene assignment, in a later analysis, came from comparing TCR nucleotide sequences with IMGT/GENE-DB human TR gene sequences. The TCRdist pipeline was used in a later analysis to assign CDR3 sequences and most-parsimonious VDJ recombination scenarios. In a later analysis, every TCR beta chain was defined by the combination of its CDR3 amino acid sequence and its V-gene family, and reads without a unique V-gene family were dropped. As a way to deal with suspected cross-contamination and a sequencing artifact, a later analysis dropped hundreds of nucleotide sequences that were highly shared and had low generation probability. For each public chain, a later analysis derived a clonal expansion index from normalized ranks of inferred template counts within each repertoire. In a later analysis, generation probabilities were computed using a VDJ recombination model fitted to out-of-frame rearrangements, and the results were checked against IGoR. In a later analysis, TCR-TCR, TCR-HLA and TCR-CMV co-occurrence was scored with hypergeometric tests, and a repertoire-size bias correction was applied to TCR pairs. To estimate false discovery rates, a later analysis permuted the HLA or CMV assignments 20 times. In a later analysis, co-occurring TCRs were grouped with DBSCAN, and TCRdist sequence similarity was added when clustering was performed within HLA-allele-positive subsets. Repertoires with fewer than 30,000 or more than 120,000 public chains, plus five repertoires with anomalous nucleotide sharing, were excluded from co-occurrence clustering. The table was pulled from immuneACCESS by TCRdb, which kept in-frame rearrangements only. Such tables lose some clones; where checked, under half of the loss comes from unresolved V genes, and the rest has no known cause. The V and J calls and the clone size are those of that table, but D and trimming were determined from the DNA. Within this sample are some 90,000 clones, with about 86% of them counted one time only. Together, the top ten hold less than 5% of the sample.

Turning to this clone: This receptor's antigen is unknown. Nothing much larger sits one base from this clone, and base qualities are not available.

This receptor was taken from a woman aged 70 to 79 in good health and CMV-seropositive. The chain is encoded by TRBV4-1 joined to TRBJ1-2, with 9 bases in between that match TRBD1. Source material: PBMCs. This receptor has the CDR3 CASSPRTGDGYTF. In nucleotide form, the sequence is TGCGCCAGCAGCCCCCGGACAGGGGATGGCTACACCTTC.